This T cell receptor beta chain was observed in a study of T cells in Graves' hyperthyroidism and ophthalmopathy. It was RNA transcripts that yielded the amplified TCR beta CDR3 regions. First-round RT-PCR targeting the TCR CDR3 was performed with the HTBI primer set. TCRdb processed the multiplex PCR reads anew with MiXCR; each CDR3 protein has one entry. The sample contains 450,000 to 700,000 distinct CDR3 sequences, 35% to 55% of which appear only once. Based on clinical symptoms, serum thyroxine and TRAb, thyroid ultrasound and orbital computed tomography, diagnoses were reached. This clonotype was observed at least ten times. The source is an adult woman with Graves' disease, either hyperthyroidism or ophthalmopathy (not recorded which). Sequencing was done on a sample of peripheral blood or thyroid tissue (not recorded which).

CDR3 coding DNA: TGTGCCAGCAGCTTAAAGGCGTGGGGTCCCTACGAGCAGTACTTC. Translating it yields CASSLKAWGPYEQYF. The gene calls are TRBV7-3 and TRBJ2-7; D is undetermined. Trimming shortened V by 1 base and J by 2 bases, and 12 bases separated the two germline ends. This CDR3 contains 15 residues. CDR1 and CDR2 from the germline V gene are SGHTA and FQGTGA.